Sequencing of this T cell receptor (beta chain) was carried out in a study of T-cell memory formation after mild COVID-19. In the study overall: TCR clusters mostly belonged to single donors.

Of note for this clonotype: Antigen: not known.

J was trimmed by 6 bases and V by 6 bases; bases with no gene match: 4. CDR3 length: 14 residues. CDR1 and CDR2 from the germline V gene are DFQATT and SNEGSKA (reference sequence). Study-level findings and limits: CD4+ bias marked clones expanding day 15 to 37, unlike balanced contracting clones.

5'RACE, which relied on constant-segment primers, yielded TCR alpha and TCR beta cDNA libraries carrying sample barcodes and UMIs. Via MiXCR, TCRdb re-called the 5' RACE reads, giving one row per CDR3 protein. The sample lists hundreds of thousands of distinct CDR3 sequences, approximately 29% occurring once. The chain couples TRBV20-1 to TRBJ2-3, with 15 bases aligning to TRBD2. The TCR originated in an adult woman who had mild COVID-19 (a few samples of this study predate the infection). Cell type and time point are not known. The sample consisted of PBMCs or a T cell subset sorted from them (not recorded which). CDR3 coding DNA: TGCAGTGCCCGGACTAGCGGGGGGGCCGATACGCAGTATTTT. This encodes CSARTSGGADTQYF.